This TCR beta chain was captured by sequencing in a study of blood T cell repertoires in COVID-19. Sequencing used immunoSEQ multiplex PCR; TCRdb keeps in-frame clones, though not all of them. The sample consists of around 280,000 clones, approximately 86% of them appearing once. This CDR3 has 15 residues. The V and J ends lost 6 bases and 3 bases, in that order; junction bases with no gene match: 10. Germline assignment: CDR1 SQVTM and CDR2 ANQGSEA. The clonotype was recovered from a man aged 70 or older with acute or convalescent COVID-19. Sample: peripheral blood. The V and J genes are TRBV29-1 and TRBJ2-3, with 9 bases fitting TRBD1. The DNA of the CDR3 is TGCAGCGTGAACAAGGACAGGGGATGGACAGATACGCAGTATTTT. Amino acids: CSVNKDRGWTDTQYF.